These T cell receptor beta chains were read from a single sample in a study of blood T cells in healthy people across ages. MiXCR, applied by TCRdb to the 5' RACE reads, yields one record per CDR3 protein. Of some 760,000 distinct CDR3 sequences detected, just under 25% appear once; the ten largest clones hold under 10%. Separately, the same data were catalogued under a study of T cells of mothers and their children.

Sequenced: blood. The receptors shown here come from a boy younger than 18 in good health. CDR3s include the opening cysteine and the closing phenylalanine or tryptophan. The order of the fields is clone size, V gene, J gene, D gene, CDR3 protein, CDR3 DNA. D genes are given only for firm matches. Clone sizes are given selectively: once, few, many, or a class where the clone is expanded.

size: few; V: TRBV20-1; J: TRBJ2-6; D: NA; CDR3: CSVPLSGANVLTF; DNA: TGCAGTGTTCCACTCTCTGGGGCCAACGTCCTGACTTTC
size: NA; V: TRBV28; J: TRBJ2-4; D: TRBD2; CDR3: CASGGVDLVVAKNIQYF; DNA: TGTGCCTCCGGGGGGGTAGACCTCGTTGTCGCCAAAAACATTCAGTACTTC
size: NA; V: TRBV2; J: TRBJ2-3; D: NA; CDR3: CASTLSGPSTDTQYF; DNA: TGTGCCAGCACCCTTTCCGGGCCTAGCACAGATACGCAGTATTTT
size: NA; V: TRBV6-2/TRBV6-3; J: TRBJ2-3; D: NA; CDR3: CARQPGSPADTQYF; DNA: TGTGCCAGGCAGCCCGGATCCCCAGCAGATACGCAGTATTTT
size: NA; V: TRBV7-9; J: TRBJ2-1; D: NA; CDR3: CASSSPLASEGYNEQFF; DNA: TGTGCCAGCAGCTCCCCTTTAGCGTCAGAGGGGTACAATGAGCAGTTCTTC
size: NA; V: TRBV4-2; J: TRBJ1-2; D: NA; CDR3: CASSQDIAQLRGYTF; DNA: TGTGCCAGCAGCCAAGATATAGCCCAACTGCGCGGCTACACCTTC
size: few; V: TRBV7-9; J: TRBJ2-7; D: TRBD1; CDR3: CASSSPGTGLMSSYEQYF; DNA: TGTGCCAGCAGCTCCCCAGGGACAGGGTTGATGAGCTCCTACGAGCAGTACTTC
size: few; V: TRBV7-2; J: TRBJ2-3; D: TRBD2; CDR3: CASSSRLAGGPHTQYF; DNA: TGTGCCAGCAGCTCGCGACTAGCGGGGGGGCCACATACGCAGTATTTT
size: NA; V: TRBV20-1; J: TRBJ2-7; D: TRBD1; CDR3: CSAQQGQTFGEQYF; DNA: TGCAGTGCTCAGCAGGGACAGACCTTCGGGGAGCAGTACTTC
size: NA; V: TRBV12-3/TRBV12-4; J: TRBJ1-5; D: NA; CDR3: CASSFGGASNQPQHF; DNA: TGTGCCAGCAGTTTTGGGGGGGCGAGCAATCAGCCCCAGCATTTT
size: NA; V: TRBV13; J: TRBJ1-4; D: TRBD1; CDR3: CASSIGQALNEKLFF; DNA: TGTGCCAGCAGCATCGGACAGGCCCTTAATGAAAAACTGTTTTTT
size: NA; V: TRBV2; J: TRBJ2-1; D: NA; CDR3: CASNLGDEQFF; DNA: TGTGCCAGCAACCTGGGGGATGAGCAGTTCTTC
size: NA; V: TRBV2; J: TRBJ2-5; D: NA; CDR3: CAGSEDYLQETQYF; DNA: TGTGCCGGCAGTGAAGACTACCTACAAGAGACCCAGTACTTC
size: NA; V: TRBV18; J: TRBJ2-5; D: TRBD1; CDR3: CASSPRDRAQETRYF; DNA: TGTGCCAGCTCACCACGGGACAGAGCCCAAGAGACCCGGTACTTC
size: NA; V: TRBV27; J: TRBJ2-3; D: NA; CDR3: CASSQLGYSQYF; DNA: TGTGCCAGCAGTCAACTAGGGTATTCGCAGTATTTT
size: few; V: TRBV20-1; J: TRBJ2-2; D: TRBD2; CDR3: CSTAGDTGELFF; DNA: TGCAGCACAGCGGGAGACACCGGGGAGCTGTTTTTT
size: NA; V: TRBV7-9; J: TRBJ1-2; D: TRBD1; CDR3: CASTLGTVYGYTF; DNA: TGTGCCAGCACCCTAGGGACAGTCTATGGCTACACCTTC
size: few; V: TRBV25-1; J: TRBJ2-5; D: NA; CDR3: CASSASGSRSQYF; DNA: TGTGCCAGCAGCGCTTCAGGGTCGAGGTCCCAGTACTTC
size: once; V: TRBV6-5; J: TRBJ2-2; D: TRBD1; CDR3: CASSYPSVTGGTSNTGELFF; DNA: TGTGCCAGCAGTTACCCGAGCGTTACAGGGGGCACGTCAAACACCGGGGAGCTGTTTTTT
size: NA; V: TRBV7-2; J: TRBJ1-5; D: NA; CDR3: CASSLRWSNQPQHF; DNA: TGTGCCAGCAGCCTCAGATGGAGCAATCAGCCCCAGCATTTT
size: NA; V: TRBV6-5; J: TRBJ2-2; D: NA; CDR3: CASRLLQTGELFF; DNA: TGTGCCAGCAGGCTACTCCAAACCGGGGAGCTGTTTTTT
size: many; V: TRBV6-5; J: TRBJ2-7; D: NA; CDR3: CASSDRTYEQYF; DNA: TGTGCCAGCAGCGACAGGACCTACGAGCAGTACTTC
size: few; V: TRBV10-2; J: TRBJ2-1; D: TRBD2; CDR3: CASRTSPNEQFF; DNA: TGCGCCAGTCGGACTAGCCCGAATGAGCAGTTCTTC
size: few; V: TRBV7-9; J: TRBJ2-1; D: NA; CDR3: CASSLVVGNSYNEQFF; DNA: TGTGCCAGCAGCTTAGTGGTCGGGAACTCCTACAATGAGCAGTTCTTC
size: NA; V: TRBV7-2; J: TRBJ1-2; D: TRBD1; CDR3: CASSETGLYGYTF; DNA: TGTGCCAGCAGCGAGACAGGGCTCTATGGCTACACCTTC
size: NA; V: TRBV29-1; J: TRBJ2-7; D: TRBD2; CDR3: CSARLAGALSYEQYF; DNA: TGCAGCGCCCGACTAGCGGGTGCCCTCTCCTACGAGCAGTACTTC
size: few; V: TRBV24-1; J: TRBJ2-5; D: NA; CDR3: CATSDLTWGDQETQYF; DNA: TGTGCCACCAGTGATTTGACGTGGGGGGATCAAGAGACCCAGTACTTC